These 30 T cell receptor beta chains share one sample of origin, sequenced in a study of T cells in Graves' hyperthyroidism and ophthalmopathy. What was amplified from RNA transcripts were TCR beta CDR3 regions. An initial round of RT-PCR targeting the TCR CDR3 relied on the HTBI primer set. TCRdb re-called the multiplex PCR reads through MiXCR, storing one row per CDR3 protein. Among tens of thousands of distinct CDR3 sequences, 49% were seen once, and the ten largest hold approximately 6.2%. The sequenced sample was blood. All receptors come from a woman in her 50s with Graves' hyperthyroidism that later progressed to Graves' ophthalmopathy.

This clonotype has ten or more counts. This sequence joins TRBV4-1 and TRBJ1-1; 7 bases match TRBD1. CDR1 and CDR2 (germline): MGHRA, YSYEKL. The CDR3 extends over 16 amino acids. The J segment lost 0 bases and the V segment lost 3 bases, leaving 7 bases of the junction unmatched. The CDR3 spells CASSQPTGTVNTEAFF. The CDR3 DNA is TGCGCCAGCAGCCAGCCGACCGGGACAGTGAACACTGAAGCTTTCTTT.

This clonotype is labeled medium-sized. J is TRBJ1-4 and V is TRBV11-3; 7 positions match TRBD1. Germline trimming cut 5 bases from V and 8 bases from J; bases unmatched to any gene: 5. CDR1 SGHNT and CDR2 YENEEA come from the germline V gene. The CDR3 sequence is 13 residues long. CDR3 in amino acids: CASSRGQYEKLFF. The DNA for the CDR3 is TGTGCCAGCAGCAGGGGACAGTACGAAAAACTGTTTTTT.

This clonotype has a count of ten or more. The chain recombines TRBV3-1 with TRBJ1-2; D not resolved. The CDR3 covers 17 residues. V lost 5 bases and J lost 0, with 19 bases in between. Germline CDR1 is LGHDT and CDR2 is YNNKEL (reference sequence). The CDR3 region is CASSAYSHSTTNYGYTF. In DNA form, the CDR3 reads TGTGCCAGCAGCGCCTACAGTCACTCCACCACTAACTATGGCTACACCTTC.

The rearrangement joins TRBV12-3 or TRBV12-4 to TRBJ1-1; 7 bases line up with TRBD1. This CDR3 has 14 amino acids. V trimming: 5 bases; J trimming: 2 bases; junction bases outside the gene matches: 5. The CDR3 protein is CASSPGTDNTEAFF. The CDR3 bases are TGTGCCAGCAGTCCTGGGACAGATAACACTGAAGCTTTCTTT.

The chain recombines TRBV2 with TRBJ1-2; no clear D gene. CDR3 length: 11 residues. V gave up 2 bases and J gave up 8 bases, with 6 bases separating them. The germline CDR1 and CDR2 sequences are SNHLY and FYNNEI. The DNA for the CDR3 is TGTGCCAGCAGTGAATACGGCGGCTACACCTTC. This codes for CASSEYGGYTF.

This clonotype is classed as medium-sized. The chain is built from TRBV29-1 and TRBJ2-7; D is perhaps TRBD2 (6 bases). Trimming cost V 8 bases and J 5 bases, with 19 bases left between them. The CDR3 has 13 amino acids. Germline CDR1 is SQVTM and CDR2 is ANQGSEA. The CDR3 nucleotides are TGCAGCTCCGACGGGGCGGGATCCAACGAGCAGTACTTC. Residues: CSSDGAGSNEQYF.

This clonotype was seen repeatedly, ten times or more. This chain joins TRBV6-5 and TRBJ2-5; TRBD1 matches 8 bases. The V and J ends lost 0 bases and 9 bases, in that order; junction bases with no gene match: 3. Germline values: CDR1 MNHEY, CDR2 SVGAGI. There are 13 residues in the CDR3. CDR3 coding DNA: TGTGCCAGCAGTTACTCTCGGGACAGGCCCCAGTACTTC. Amino acids: CASSYSRDRPQYF.

J is TRBJ1-2 and V is TRBV10-3; 9 positions match TRBD1. There are 13 residues in the CDR3. V trimming: 6 bases; J trimming: 6 bases; junction bases outside the gene matches: 5. Germline loops: CDR1 ENHRY, CDR2 SYGVKD. The CDR3 spells CAIRPGQGDGYTF. CDR3 DNA sequence: TGTGCCATCAGACCGGGACAGGGAGATGGCTACACCTTC.

This clonotype was detected ten times or more. The V and J genes are TRBV5-6 and TRBJ2-1; the match to TRBD2 covers 10 bases. This CDR3 spans 15 amino acids. The ends lost 2 bases at V and 9 bases at J; junction bases unmatched: 8. From germline, CDR1 is SGHDT and CDR2 YYEEEE. DNA of the CDR3: TGTGCCAGCAGCTTAGTAGCGGGAGGAATCGGTGAGCAGTTCTTC. Its protein is CASSLVAGGIGEQFF.

This sequence joins TRBV16 and TRBJ2-1, with 14 bases lining up with TRBD2. Trimming removed 0 bases from V and 7 bases from J; junction bases left unmatched: 2. The CDR3 length is 16 residues. Germline V gene data show CDR1 as KGHSY and CDR2 as FQNENV. The DNA for the CDR3 is TGTGCCAGCAGCCAATCTAGGACTAGCGGGAGGAATGAGCAGTTCTTC. It is translated as CASSQSRTSGRNEQFF.

The chain uses TRBV19 and TRBJ1-2; D unclear. V gave up 2 bases and J gave up 0 bases, with 10 bases separating them. This CDR3 is built from 15 residues. Germline-derived CDR1 and CDR2 are LNHDA and SQIVND (reference sequence). The CDR3 DNA is TGTGCCAGTAGTATATTCTTATGTGCTAACTATGGCTACACCTTC. Its translation is CASSIFLCANYGYTF.

The chain uses TRBV13 and TRBJ2-5; 9 positions agree with TRBD2. CDR1 PRHDT and CDR2 FYEKMQ come from the germline V gene (reference sequence). The CDR3 is made up of 13 amino acids. V shed 6 bases, J shed 3 bases, and the junction held 2 bases outside the gene matches. The CDR3 DNA reads TGTGCCAGCAGGCTAGCGGGGAAAGAGACCCAGTACTTC. Translated: CASRLAGKETQYF.

The table lists this clonotype with a count of one. The junction differs from germline at one of its ends, possibly a read error. The chain links TRBV2 to TRBJ1-1, with 9 bases matching TRBD1. Germline V gene sequence: CDR1 SNHLY, CDR2 FYNNEI. The CDR3 contains 14 residues. The CDR3 region has the DNA TGTGCCAGCCGTGACAGGGGGTTCGGAACTGAAGCTTTCTTT. Translated: CASRDRGFGTEAFF.

The chain carries TRBV7-2 and TRBJ1-5; no reliable D call. The length of the CDR3 is 14 residues. The V end was cut by 0 bases, the J end by 14 bases, with 17 bases between. Looked up from germline, CDR1 is SGHTA and CDR2 is FQGNSA. The CDR3 loop reads CASSLAAAGSYEHF. The CDR3 DNA reads as TGTGCCAGCAGCTTAGCTGCCGCGGGTTCCTACGAGCATTTT.

This rearrangement joins TRBV4-1 to TRBJ2-5, with 9 bases lining up with TRBD1. The CDR3 is 15 residues long. Unmatched junction bases numbered 7, after V lost 3 bases and J lost 5 bases. CDR1 MGHRA and CDR2 YSYEKL come from the germline V gene. This CDR3 is CASSHIGQGRETQYF. The CDR3 DNA sequence: TGCGCCAGCAGCCATATAGGACAGGGGCGCGAGACCCAGTACTTC.

This clonotype came up many times. CDR3 DNA sequence: TGCGCCAGCAGCTTAGGACGCGGCACCAGCACTGAAGCTTTCTTT. Its protein product is CASSLGRGTSTEAFF. The rearrangement joins TRBV5-1 to TRBJ1-1; unclear D gene. V was cut by 2 bases and J by 4 bases, with 15 bases left in between. Germline V gene sequence: CDR1 SGHRS, CDR2 YFSETQ. The CDR3 is made up of 15 amino acids.

There are many counts of this clonotype. The chain links TRBV27 to TRBJ2-3, with TRBD2 matching over 7 bases. Germline V gene sequence: CDR1 MNHEY, CDR2 SMNVEV (reference sequence). Germline trimming cut 6 bases from V and 11 bases from J; bases unmatched to any gene: 8. CDR3 length equals 12 residues. DNA for the CDR3: TGTGCCAGCAGCCGGATCGGCGGGAGGCAGTATTTT. It translates to CASSRIGGRQYF.

The sample holds one count of this clonotype. V gene TRBV12-3 or TRBV12-4 combines with J gene TRBJ1-5; D is unclear. This CDR3 contains 16 residues. Trimming pared 2 bases from V and 3 bases from J, leaving 14 bases between. The CDR3 DNA reads as TGTGCCAGCAGTTTATTTGCGGGCGGGAACAATCAGCCCCAGCATTTT. Translated, it gives CASSLFAGGNNQPQHF.

The chain has TRBV10-3 and TRBJ1-6; no clear D. Germline CDR1 and CDR2: ENHRY and SYGVKD. The CDR3 length is 11 residues. Trimming stripped 3 bases from V and 7 bases from J, with 1 base between. DNA of the CDR3: TGTGCCATCAGTGACAATTCACCCCTCCACTTT. Amino acids: CAISDNSPLHF.

The chain joins TRBV5-1 to TRBJ2-5; D may be TRBD1 (5 bases). This CDR3 has 15 residues. Trimming stripped 4 bases from V and 3 bases from J, with 16 bases between. Germline CDR1 is SGHRS and CDR2 is YFSETQ. The CDR3: CASSPGGGAKETQYF. The CDR3 nucleotides are TGCGCCAGCAGCCCGGGTGGTGGGGCAAAAGAGACCCAGTACTTC.

The chain joins TRBV20-1 to TRBJ1-1; D is perhaps TRBD1 (5 bases). The CDR3 runs to 16 residues. From germline, CDR1 is DFQATT and CDR2 SNEGSKA (reference sequence). V gave up 6 bases and J gave up 1 base, with 21 bases separating them. CDR3 sequence: CSAQQEAGGTNTEAFF. CDR3 bases: TGCAGTGCCCAACAGGAGGCGGGAGGGACGAACACTGAAGCTTTCTTT.

Concerning this clonotype: Because the CDR3 is missing its conserved closing phenylalanine or tryptophan, this is likely a read error. The chain joins TRBV24-1 to TRBJ2-6; 12 bases are shared with TRBD1. With 4 bases clipped from V and 13 bases from J, the junction kept 16 bases outside the gene matches. There are 18 residues in the CDR3. Per the germline V gene, CDR1 is KGHDR and CDR2 is SFDVKD. CDR3 sequence: CATSDPGTGGAGAKVLTY. The CDR3 DNA is TGTGCCACCAGTGACCCCGGGACAGGGGGCGCTGGGGCAAAAGTCCTGACTTAC.

This clonotype occurred many times. This may arise from a read error, as a much more abundant clone is one base away. The rearrangement joins TRBV2 to TRBJ1-1; D is uncertain. This CDR3 spans 12 amino acids. Germline V CDR1 and CDR2: SNHLY, FYNNEI. The CDR3 reads CATRFENAEAFF. The CDR3 DNA sequence: TGTGCCACGAGGTTCGAGAACGCTGAAGCTTTCTTT.

In its sample, this clonotype ranks as medium-sized. The V call is TRBV2, the J call TRBJ2-7; D is undetermined. This CDR3 comprises 15 residues. Germline CDR1 reads SNHLY; CDR2 reads FYNNEI. V lost 1 base and J 2 bases, leaving 12 bases between the germline ends. CDR3 loop: CASSEGPPLTYEQYF. The CDR3 nucleotides read TGTGCCAGCAGTGAAGGGCCTCCCCTCACCTACGAGCAGTACTTC.

V is TRBV4-3 and J is TRBJ1-1, with D hard to call. Germline CDR1 LGHNA, CDR2 YSLEER. Deletions cut 5 bases from V and 7 bases from J, with 20 bases between. The CDR3 is 15 amino acids. For the CDR3, the DNA is TGCGCCAGCAGCTTTAGGAGGCTGTGGGAGCTTGAAGCTTTCTTT. This encodes CASSFRRLWELEAFF.

Of note for this clonotype: The DNA is left out, because the CDR3 cannot be placed on it with certainty; the CDR3 is given as TCRdb lists it. The chain links TRBV2 to TRBJ1-1; TRBD1 is taken as the D call from the table, unchecked against the DNA. Germline CDR1 SNHLY, CDR2 FYNNEI. The CDR3 numbers 19 amino acids, ends counted. The chain's CDR3 is CASSRYEQFFGPVNTEAFF.

Worth noting for this clonotype: The junction and the germline gene differ at one end; a read error may be behind it. The rearrangement uses TRBV5-4 and TRBJ2-7; 9 bases are shared with TRBD2. The CDR3 runs 16 residues. Germline-derived CDR1 and CDR2 are SGHNT and YYREEE (reference sequence). CDR3 sequence (DNA): TGTGCCAGCAGCTTCGGCCTAGGACTAGCGAGAGACGAGCATTACTTC. Residues: CASSFGLGLARDEHYF.

This clonotype has a count of ten or more. V and J are TRBV6-5 and TRBJ2-1, with 7 bases that match TRBD2. This CDR3 is 10 amino acids long. With V trimmed by 10 bases and J by 10 bases, 4 bases remained unmatched. Germline assignment: CDR1 MNHEY and CDR2 SVGAGI. CDR3 nucleotides: TGTGCCACAAAGCGGGGAGAGCAGTTCTTC. Its translation: CATKRGEQFF.

At least ten counts were recorded for this clonotype. The rearrangement uses TRBV5-1 and TRBJ2-1; 13 positions match TRBD2. V shed 4 bases, J shed 3 bases, and the junction held 13 bases outside the gene matches. The CDR3 is 19 residues long. Germline-derived CDR1 and CDR2 are SGHRS and YFSETQ. CDR3 residues: CASSDPGTSGTNHYNEQFF. CDR3 DNA: TGCGCCAGCAGCGACCCGGGGACTAGCGGGACAAACCACTACAATGAGCAGTTCTTC.

The chain has TRBV24-1 and TRBJ1-2; 8 nucleotides match TRBD1. Trimming took 8 bases from V and 4 from J; bases not matched to a gene: 5. The length of the CDR3 is 13 residues. CDR1 and CDR2 from the germline V gene are KGHDR and SFDVKD. The CDR3, as DNA: TGTGCCACCACTCCAGGGGGCGGCTATGGCTACACCTTC. Translated: CATTPGGGYGYTF.